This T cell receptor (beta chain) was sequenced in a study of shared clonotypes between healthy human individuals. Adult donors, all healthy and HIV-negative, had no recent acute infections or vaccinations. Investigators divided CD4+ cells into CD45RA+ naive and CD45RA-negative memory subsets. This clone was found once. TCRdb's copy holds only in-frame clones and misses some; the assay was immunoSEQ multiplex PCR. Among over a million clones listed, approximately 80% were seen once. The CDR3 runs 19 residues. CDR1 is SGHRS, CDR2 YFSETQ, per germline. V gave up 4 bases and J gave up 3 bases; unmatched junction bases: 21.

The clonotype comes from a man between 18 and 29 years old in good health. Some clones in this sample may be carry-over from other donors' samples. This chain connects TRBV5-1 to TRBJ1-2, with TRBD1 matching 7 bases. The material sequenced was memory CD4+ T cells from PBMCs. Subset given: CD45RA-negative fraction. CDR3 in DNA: TGCGCCAGCAGCACGGCCGCGGACAGGACGTCTAGGTTGGACTATGGCTACACCTTC. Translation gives CASSTAADRTSRLDYGYTF.